This T cell receptor (beta chain) stems from a study of identical twins listed by TCRdb under 2016. Looking at the study overall: To test whether fetal clonotypes persist, the study used deep sequencing on TCR alpha and beta repertoires from monozygotic twins, unrelated adults of various ages, and cord blood. To rule out contamination, replicate twin experiments were performed at different times with different library preparation protocols. Broader findings and caveats from the paper: Abundant cord blood beta clonotypes had fewer insertions, young adult naive repertoires showed a similar but weaker trend, and memory repertoires showed no such trend. Because the same donors could not be followed over many years, the conclusions depended on cross-sectional statistical analysis. The excess sharing between twins in beta out-of-frame sequences was weaker because fewer shared sequences reduced the signal-to-noise ratio. Compared with coincidental sharing between unrelated individuals, an excess of low generation-probability sequences was observed among out-of-frame TCR alpha sequences shared between twins. Recombination models systematically underestimated out-of-frame TCR alpha sharing in monozygotic twins but agreed with sharing between unrelated individuals. Invariant T cells such as MAIT and iNKT could partly confound zero-insertion analyses, though diverse VJ usage argued against this for most clonotypes.

Only healthy Caucasian donors were included. Three pairs of female monozygotic twins, all aged about 18 to 30 years, were included in the twin cohort. RNA for TCR libraries was isolated from peripheral blood mononuclear cells. With respect to this clonotype: What this receptor recognizes is not known. It has no much larger one-base neighbor in the sample; base qualities were not kept.

Including the terminal cysteine and phenylalanine, the CDR3 comprises 15 residues. The CDR3 DNA has 45 bases and is translated from base 1. Looking up the germline V gene yields CDR1 MNHEY and CDR2 SVGAGI. V is shortened by 2 bases, J by 6 bases, and the region joining them spans 13 bases. Library preparation used 5' RACE. The sequencer was an Illumina HiSeq 2000. Template switching introduced a universal primer binding site; the final cDNA contained a unique molecular identifier, enabling accurate counting of TCR cDNA molecules. Specific primers in the conserved constant-segment region were used to synthesize first-strand cDNA for TCR alpha and beta chains. To control for contamination, every cDNA library was double barcoded, receiving both a SMART-Mk sample barcode and Illumina barcodes. TruSeq adapter sequences, together with Illumina sample barcodes, were added in two successive PCR steps. The TCR alpha and beta cDNA libraries were sequenced on the Illumina HiSeq platform using custom primers. Concerning the study's data processing: Unique molecular identifiers were extracted from raw reads with MiGEC, and CDR3 positions were determined with MiXCR. For each individual, recombination models were inferred using an EM algorithm with the repgenHMM and IGoR tools. The tcR package in R was used for shared clonotype analysis, with sharing normalized by the product of cloneset sizes. Out-of-frame nonproductive sequences were analyzed to study raw recombination free of thymic and clonal selection effects. Using fastp trimming at Q25 and MiXCR clonotype assembly, TCRdb reanalyzed the public sequencing data and kept in-frame beta chains. Rows are combined by CDR3 protein, so each entry shows the most common genes and DNA. The V and J calls, along with clone size, are taken from TCRdb and not from the paper's own processing. The sample profile shows some 630,000 distinct CDR3 sequences; under 8.5% of them were found once. 1.5% to 2% of the sample is held by the ten biggest clonotypes.

The data also belong to a second study, concerning yellow fever vaccine responses in identical twins. As the second paper documents: The T cell response to vaccination in identical twins was reported by the authors to appear partly convergent and partly personalized. In identical twins, the study followed T cell clones that responded to the vaccine with precision.

This TCR came from a woman between 18 and 29 years old in good health. The sequenced sample was PBMCs. This receptor chain uses TRBV6-5 and TRBJ2-2; the D gene assignment is perhaps TRBD1 or TRBD2, with each matching 6 bases. At the DNA level, the sequence is TGTGCCAGCAGTTACCCAGGGGTAGCGGCCGGGGAGCTGTTTTTT. This yields the protein CASSYPGVAAGELFF.